The 13 T cell receptor beta chains below were found in one sample sequenced in a study of control samples from healthy donors and cancer patients. Measured with immunoSEQ multiplex PCR; TCRdb has only the in-frame clones, and not every one. The sample comprises around 150,000 clones, about 90% of which are singletons, and around 12% rests with the top ten. Specimen: blood. These receptor sequences come from a man aged 25-45 years in good health.

The J gene is TRBJ2-7, the V gene TRBV6-6, with 7 bases aligning to TRBD2. The trim removed 2 bases at V and 1 base at J, leaving 5 bases unmatched. The CDR3 consists of 15 residues. Germline lookup yields CDR1 MNHNY and CDR2 SVGAGI (reference sequence). The CDR3 DNA reads as TGTGCCAGCAGTTACCCGGCAGCGGGGTCCTACGAGCAGTACTTC. Amino acid sequence: CASSYPAAGSYEQYF.

The chain joins TRBV19 to TRBJ1-2; no clear D gene. The CDR3 consists of 13 residues. Germline lookup yields CDR1 LNHDA and CDR2 SQIVND (reference sequence). Trimming left V 4 bases short and J 4 bases short, with 10 bases between. The CDR3 DNA is TGTGCCAGTAGTAGTGGGTCAGCCTATGGCTACACCTTC. Its translation: CASSSGSAYGYTF.

This chain connects TRBV5-6 to TRBJ2-3, with TRBD2 matching over 8 bases. CDR1 and CDR2 from the germline V gene are SGHDT and YYEEEE. V was pared by 0 bases and J by 8 bases, with 8 bases of the junction left unmatched. The CDR3 sequence is 15 residues long. CDR3 nucleotides: TGTGCCAGCAGCTTGGAGGCCCGCGCGGGGGGTACGCAGTATTTT. It yields the protein CASSLEARAGGTQYF.

This chain links TRBV2 with TRBJ2-3; tentatively, D is TRBD1 (6 bases). From germline, CDR1 is SNHLY and CDR2 FYNNEI. CDR3 length: 15 amino acids. V was clipped by 6 bases and J by 3 bases, with 16 bases between them. The CDR3 DNA follows: TGTGCCAGCAGGGGGGACAAGGTGTGGACAGATACGCAGTATTTT. The encoded protein is CASRGDKVWTDTQYF.

This rearrangement joins TRBV19 to TRBJ2-2; D is ambiguous. The CDR3 covers 16 residues. Germline CDR1 is LNHDA and CDR2 is SQIVND (reference sequence). Trimming shortened V by 5 bases and J by 4 bases, and 17 bases separated the two germline ends. The CDR3 region is CASSPGPSIRTGELFF. CDR3 coding DNA: TGTGCCAGTAGTCCCGGACCCTCGATCCGCACCGGGGAGCTGTTTTTT. Supplemented by reference TRBV19 and TRBJ2-2, the full variable domain reads DGGITQSPKYLFRKEGQNVTLSCEQNLNHDAMYWYRQDPGQGLRLIYYSQIVNDFQKGDIAEGYSVSREKKESFPLTVTSAQKNPTAFYLCASSPGPSIRTGELFFGEGSRLTVL.

The chain is built from TRBV11-2 and TRBJ1-1, with D unresolved. The length of the CDR3 is 14 residues. With 1 base removed from V and 5 bases from J, the gap between germline ends came to 11 bases. CDR1 is SGHAT and CDR2 is FQNNGV in the germline V gene. The CDR3 bases are TGTGCCAGCAGCTTAGCATTGGAGGTGACTGAAGCTTTCTTT. Protein product: CASSLALEVTEAFF.

The chain couples TRBV2 to TRBJ1-3, with a weak D call TRBD1 (5 bases). Germline CDR1 reads SNHLY; CDR2 reads FYNNEI. V shed 6 bases and J shed 6 bases, with 9 bases lying between them. CDR3 size: 12 residues. The CDR3 here is CASRDSTNTIYF. In DNA form, the CDR3 reads TGTGCCAGCAGAGACAGCACAAACACCATATATTTT.

The chain links TRBV12-3 or TRBV12-4 to TRBJ2-5; D remains unclear. Trimming left V 4 bases short and J 2 bases short, with 8 bases between. There are 13 residues in the CDR3. Here the CDR3 reads CASSSGRQETQYF. The CDR3, as DNA: TGTGCCAGCAGTTCGGGTCGGCAAGAGACCCAGTACTTC.

The chain couples TRBV5-6 to TRBJ1-6; D is uncertain. The CDR3 covers 16 residues. Germline lookup yields CDR1 SGHDT and CDR2 YYEEEE. Trimming cost V 1 base and J 0 bases, with 8 bases left between them. As DNA, the CDR3 is TGTGCCAGCAGCTTGCGACCGAGCTCCTATAATTCACCCCTCCACTTT. Its translation is CASSLRPSSYNSPLHF.

The V gene is TRBV6-5, the J gene TRBJ2-1; D may be TRBD2 (5 bases). The germline V gene encodes CDR1 MNHEY and CDR2 SVGAGI. The length of the CDR3 is 13 residues. V gave up 2 bases and J gave up 9 bases, with 11 bases separating them. The CDR3 DNA sequence: TGTGCCAGCAGTTACCTACTAGGCGGTGAGCAGTTCTTC. This sequence encodes CASSYLLGGEQFF.

This chain links TRBV3-1 (or the pseudogene TRBV3-2) with TRBJ1-2, with D unclear. Between the trimmed V and J ends, which lost 2 bases and 8 bases, there was a span of 15 bases. This CDR3 region has 14 residues. CDR1 and CDR2 (germline): LGHDT, YNNKEL (reference sequence). The CDR3: CASSQSPPTWGYTF. The CDR3 DNA reads TGTGCCAGCAGCCAATCCCCTCCAACTTGGGGCTACACCTTC.

J is TRBJ1-2 and V is TRBV6-5; the D gene is possibly TRBD1 (5 bases). The length of the CDR3 is 15 residues. The germline V and J ends were trimmed by 5 bases and 3 bases, with 16 bases remaining between them. CDR1 is MNHEY, CDR2 SVGAGI, per germline. The CDR3 DNA reads as TGTGCCAGCAGTAGGTCCGGGGACGGGGACTATGGCTACACCTTC. Translated: CASSRSGDGDYGYTF.

This chain connects TRBV2 to TRBJ2-1; 11 bases line up with TRBD2. Trimming removed 10 bases from V and 9 bases from J; junction bases left unmatched: 5. The germline gives CDR1 SNHLY, CDR2 FYNNEI. The CDR3 totals 12 residues. CDR3 nucleotides: TGTGCCACCGGACTAGCGGGCACTGAGCAGTTCTTC. Its translation is CATGLAGTEQFF.